Each of the 19 T cell receptor beta chains below was sequenced from the same sample in a study of T cell changes during pregnancy in multiple sclerosis. Clones were sequenced by immunoSEQ multiplex PCR, and TCRdb holds only the in-frame ones, with some missing. The table records 70,000 to 100,000 clones, 90% to 95% of them present only once. Sample: peripheral blood, taken in the third trimester of pregnancy. The origin of the receptors is a female donor in good health, enrolled as a control in a pregnancy study.

J is TRBJ1-5 and V is TRBV7-2; perhaps TRBD1 as D (6 bases). V lost 4 bases, J lost 7 bases, and 14 bases lay in between. The CDR3 contains 14 residues. Germline V gene sequence: CDR1 SGHTA, CDR2 FQGNSA. Written as DNA, the CDR3 is TGTGCCAGCAGCTCCCAGGGGCAGGGGCAGCCCCAGCATTTT. Translating gives CASSSQGQGQPQHF.

The V and J genes are TRBV6-5 and TRBJ2-1; D gene unclear. The CDR3 totals 14 residues. From germline, CDR1 is MNHEY and CDR2 SVGAGI. V lost 6 bases, J lost 5 bases, and 14 bases lay in between. CDR3: CASSHSPLDNEQFF. DNA of the CDR3: TGTGCCAGCAGCCACTCCCCTCTAGACAATGAGCAGTTCTTC.

The chain combines TRBV7-7 with TRBJ1-4; 7 positions match TRBD1. The V segment lost 4 bases and the J segment 5 bases; nucleotides outside the gene matches: 4. CDR3 length equals 14 residues. Germline V gene lookup returns CDR1 SSHAT and CDR2 FNYEAQ (reference sequence). Here the CDR3 DNA reads TGTGCCAGCAGCTCGACAGGGCCAAATGAAAAACTGTTTTTT. Protein product: CASSSTGPNEKLFF.

The chain employs TRBV27 and TRBJ1-5; 7 bases are shared with TRBD1. The CDR3 runs 14 residues. Germline V gene data show CDR1 as MNHEY and CDR2 as SMNVEV (reference sequence). V lost 3 bases to trimming and J lost 4 bases; unmatched junction nucleotides: 3. The CDR3 protein is CASSLGRGNQPQHF. The CDR3 nucleotides read TGTGCCAGCAGTTTGGGCAGGGGGAATCAGCCCCAGCATTTT.

This chain uses TRBV6-1 with TRBJ1-1, with D possibly being TRBD1 (5 bases). CDR3 size: 16 residues. Germline loops: CDR1 MNHNS, CDR2 SASEGT. Trimming cost V 1 base and J 0 bases, with 12 bases left between them. CDR3 protein: CASSEGQGLMNTEAFF. The CDR3 region has the DNA TGTGCCAGCAGTGAAGGTCAGGGTCTCATGAACACTGAAGCTTTCTTT.

This chain uses TRBV2 with TRBJ1-1; D is unresolved. Trimming took 1 base from V and 5 from J, leaving 8 bases between them. The CDR3 covers 13 residues. Germline-derived CDR1 and CDR2 are SNHLY and FYNNEI. CDR3 loop: CASSEETGTEAFF. CDR3 in DNA: TGTGCCAGCAGTGAAGAAACGGGAACTGAAGCTTTCTTT. Supplemented by reference TRBV2 and TRBJ1-1, the full variable domain reads EPEVTQTPSHQVTQMGQEVILRCVPISNHLYFYWYRQILGQKVEFLVSFYNNEISEKSEIFDDQFSVERPDGSNFTLKIRSTKLEDSAMYFCASSEETGTEAFFGQGTRLTVV.

The chain links TRBV27 to TRBJ1-2; D is perhaps TRBD1 (6 bases). Germline V gene lookup returns CDR1 MNHEY and CDR2 SMNVEV (reference sequence). V lost 6 bases and J lost 4, with 18 bases in between. CDR3 length: 15 residues. The CDR3 DNA follows: TGTGCCAGCAGCTTAGGGATCGGACAGATCTATGGCTACACCTTC. It encodes CASSLGIGQIYGYTF.

The V call is TRBV27, the J call TRBJ2-7; D possibly corresponds to TRBD1 (5 bases). Germline CDR1 MNHEY, CDR2 SMNVEV (reference sequence). The CDR3 extends over 15 amino acids. V was trimmed by 2 bases and J by 3 bases, leaving 14 bases between them. The DNA for the CDR3 is TGTGCCAGCAGTTTAAGGACACACCGAGGCTACGAGCAGTACTTC. Translating it yields CASSLRTHRGYEQYF.

CDR3 DNA sequence: TGCAGCGTTGGCACCTCAGGTGGAAAACTGTTTTTT. This translates into CSVGTSGGKLFF. The chain links TRBV29-1 to TRBJ1-4; the D is unclear. CDR3 length: 12 amino acids. Germline values: CDR1 SQVTM, CDR2 ANQGSEA. The V and J ends lost 4 bases and 10 bases respectively, with 13 bases between them.

The rearrangement links TRBV2 to TRBJ2-7; possibly TRBD1 for D (8 bases). V lost 6 bases, J lost 2 bases, and 20 bases lay in between. Germline CDR1 SNHLY, CDR2 FYNNEI. The CDR3 has 16 residues. The CDR3 nucleotides are TGTGCCAGCAGCGGAATCGAAACAGGGGGGGCCTACGAGCAGTACTTC. It is translated as CASSGIETGGAYEQYF. The complete variable domain, with remaining parts taken from reference TRBV2 and TRBJ2-7, reads EPEVTQTPSHQVTQMGQEVILRCVPISNHLYFYWYRQILGQKVEFLVSFYNNEISEKSEIFDDQFSVERPDGSNFTLKIRSTKLEDSAMYFCASSGIETGGAYEQYFGPGTRLTVT.

V and J are TRBV7-9 and TRBJ2-5; D is possibly TRBD1 (6 bases). Looked up from germline, CDR1 is SEHNR and CDR2 is FQNEAQ (reference sequence). Deletions cut 3 bases from V and 1 base from J, with 6 bases between. CDR3 size: 13 residues. The CDR3 DNA reads as TGTGCCAGCAGCTTCAGGGGCCAAGAGACCCAGTACTTC. It yields the protein CASSFRGQETQYF.

The chain joins TRBV6-5 to TRBJ2-7; D may be TRBD1 (6 bases). The CDR3 length is 14 residues. The V end lost 5 bases, the J end lost 4 bases, and 15 bases lay between the germline ends. CDR1 is MNHEY and CDR2 is SVGAGI in the germline V gene. CDR3 sequence (DNA): TGTGCCAGCAGTATTTCAGGGGCAGGGTACGAGCAGTACTTC. It translates to CASSISGAGYEQYF.

The genes are TRBV14 and TRBJ1-1, with D unclear. This CDR3 has 13 residues. Germline loops: CDR1 SGHDN, CDR2 FVKESK. Deletions cut 1 base from V and 8 bases from J, with 11 bases between. The CDR3 nucleotides read TGTGCCAGCAGCCAAGGGCCGGCGGGGGAAGCTTTCTTT. This sequence encodes CASSQGPAGEAFF.

This chain links TRBV29-1 with TRBJ2-7; a possible D gene is TRBD1 (6 bases). There are 13 residues in the CDR3. Between the trimmed V and J ends, which lost 6 bases and 1 base, there was a span of 13 bases. CDR1 is SQVTM and CDR2 is ANQGSEA in the germline V gene. The CDR3 sequence is CSVTYGTSYEQYF. The CDR3 nucleotides read TGCAGCGTCACCTACGGGACATCCTACGAGCAGTACTTC.

V usage is TRBV5-4 and J usage is TRBJ2-5, with 12 bases matching TRBD2. The CDR3 loop spans 17 amino acids. J was trimmed by 5 bases and V by 4 bases; bases with no gene match: 12. Germline V gene data show CDR1 as SGHNT and CDR2 as YYREEE (reference sequence). CDR3: CASSHDLAGGPRETQYF. The DNA for the CDR3 is TGTGCCAGCAGCCATGACCTAGCGGGAGGGCCCAGGGAGACCCAGTACTTC.

The CDR3 protein is CASSSATSGSYEQYF. The CDR3 nucleotides read TGTGCCAGCAGTTCCGCGACTAGCGGGAGCTACGAGCAGTACTTC. The gene calls are TRBV6-5 and TRBJ2-7; 12 bases map to TRBD2. Germline trimming cut 4 bases from V and 3 bases from J; bases unmatched to any gene: 4. CDR3 size: 15 residues. Germline V gene sequence: CDR1 MNHEY, CDR2 SVGAGI.

The chain recombines TRBV5-1 with TRBJ1-1; 7 nucleotides line up with TRBD1. The CDR3 is made up of 15 amino acids. In germline, CDR1 is SGHRS, CDR2 YFSETQ. V trimming: 2 bases; J trimming: 0 bases; junction bases outside the gene matches: 4. The DNA for the CDR3 is TGCGCCAGCAGCTTACAGGGGCAGATGAACACTGAAGCTTTCTTT. Residues: CASSLQGQMNTEAFF.

This chain connects TRBV19 to TRBJ2-1; 8 bases match TRBD2. Trimming removed 3 bases from V and 8 bases from J; junction bases left unmatched: 18. The length of the CDR3 is 18 residues. CDR1 LNHDA and CDR2 SQIVND come from the germline V gene (reference sequence). CDR3 loop: CASSILLWRREVRHEQFF. CDR3 DNA sequence: TGTGCCAGTAGTATCCTCCTGTGGCGGCGGGAGGTTAGGCATGAGCAGTTCTTC.

V is TRBV6-1 and J is TRBJ2-1, with 14 bases lining up with TRBD2. Germline assignment: CDR1 MNHNS and CDR2 SASEGT. V dropped 5 bases and J dropped 8; count of bases not matched to a gene: 11. The CDR3 runs to 17 residues. In DNA, the CDR3 is TGTGCCAGCAGTCAAGAGGGACTAGCGGGAGTTACAGATGAGCAGTTCTTC. This encodes CASSQEGLAGVTDEQFF.